These 18 T cell receptor beta chains share one sample of origin, sequenced in a study of T cells in Graves' hyperthyroidism and ophthalmopathy. The TCR beta CDR3 regions underwent amplification using RNA transcripts as the source. An initial round of RT-PCR targeting the TCR CDR3 relied on the HTBI primer set. TCRdb itself ran the multiplex PCR reads through MiXCR, one entry per CDR3 protein. The sample includes hundreds of thousands of distinct CDR3 sequences, more than 11% of them seen just once. The sequenced sample consisted of blood. The receptors stem from a young woman with Graves' hyperthyroidism that later progressed to Graves' ophthalmopathy.

This clonotype was picked up many times. This chain joins TRBV12-3 or TRBV12-4 and TRBJ2-5, with D perhaps TRBD1 (5 bases). The V and J ends lost 1 base and 11 bases respectively, with 8 bases between them. The CDR3 consists of 11 residues. The DNA of the CDR3 is TGTGCCAGCAGTTTAGGGCAGGGACAGTACTTC. Residues: CASSLGQGQYF.

In this sample, this clonotype turned up a few times. The chain has TRBV4-2 and TRBJ2-2, with 10 bases lining up with TRBD2. The germline gives CDR1 LGHNA, CDR2 YNFKEQ. This CDR3 comprises 19 residues. Losses at the gene ends were 0 bases for V and 2 bases for J; bases not matched to a gene: 9. CDR3 sequence (DNA): TGTGCCAGCAGCCAAGATGAGCGGAGCGGGAGGGGCAACACCGGGGAGCTGTTTTTT. Translating it yields CASSQDERSGRGNTGELFF.

This clonotype was seen a handful of times. The rearrangement links TRBV5-1 to TRBJ2-7; 14 bases align to TRBD2. V lost 5 bases, J lost 4 bases, and 8 bases stayed unmatched. The CDR3 runs to 16 residues. Germline V gene lookup returns CDR1 SGHRS and CDR2 YFSETQ. For the CDR3, the DNA is TGCGCCAGCAGTAAATCCGGGACTAGCGGGAGATACGAGCAGTACTTC. It is translated as CASSKSGTSGRYEQYF.

This clonotype turned up a few times. The chain uses TRBV12-3 or TRBV12-4 and TRBJ2-2; D may be TRBD1 or TRBD2 (5 bases each). Trimming shortened V by 5 bases and J by 3 bases, and 10 bases separated the two germline ends. The CDR3 contains 14 residues. Written as DNA, the CDR3 is TGTGCCAGCAGTCGGGACGGAGACACCGGGGAGCTGTTTTTT. Its protein product is CASSRDGDTGELFF.

This clonotype has at least ten counts. The V gene is TRBV6-2 or TRBV6-3, the J gene TRBJ2-7; 12 nucleotides agree with TRBD2. Trimming at V came to 0 bases and at J to 0 bases, leaving 3 bases not matched to a gene. Germline V lookup: CDR1 MNHEY, CDR2 SVGEGT. The CDR3 covers 17 residues. CDR3 amino acids: CASSYSGLAGLSYEQYF. For the CDR3, the DNA is TGTGCCAGCAGTTACTCTGGACTAGCGGGACTCTCCTACGAGCAGTACTTC.

With respect to this clonotype: This CDR3 fails to terminate in the conserved phenylalanine or tryptophan, so it likely reflects a read error. The gene calls are TRBV20-1 and TRBJ2-1; D is ambiguous. Trimming cost V 3 bases and J 2 bases, with 2 bases left between them. The CDR3 runs 11 residues. Germline CDR1 is DFQATT and CDR2 is SNEGSKA (reference sequence). CDR3 sequence (DNA): TGCAGTGCTAGTCCCTACAATGAGCAGTTCTAC. Residues: CSASPYNEQFY.

This clonotype was observed at least ten times. The chain links TRBV2 to TRBJ2-3; no definite D call. This CDR3 has 15 amino acids. The germline V gene encodes CDR1 SNHLY and CDR2 FYNNEI. The V end lost 3 bases, the J end lost 2 bases, and 12 bases lay between the germline ends. CDR3 bases: TGTGCCAGCAGTGATTGGGATAGGGCCACAGATACGCAGTATTTT. This gives the protein CASSDWDRATDTQYF.

The chain uses TRBV7-8 and TRBJ2-7; TRBD1 aligns across 7 bases. CDR3 length equals 14 residues. From germline, CDR1 is SGHVS and CDR2 FQNEAQ. Trimming cost V 1 base and J 3 bases; bases outside gene matches: 3. The CDR3 nucleotides read TGTGCCAGCAGCTTAGACCCAGGGGGCTACGAGCAGTACTTC. Translating gives CASSLDPGGYEQYF.

This clonotype was seen ten or more times. This chain joins TRBV6-1 and TRBJ2-7; 8 nucleotides align to TRBD2. Germline values: CDR1 MNHNS, CDR2 SASEGT. Trimming cost V 6 bases and J 2 bases; bases outside gene matches: 9. The CDR3 loop spans 15 amino acids. The CDR3, as DNA: TGTGCCAGCAGCCCTCTTAGCGGGGAGGCCTACGAGCAGTACTTC. Translation: CASSPLSGEAYEQYF.

The V call is TRBV7-9, the J call TRBJ2-7; D uncertain. The V gene lost 3 bases and the J gene lost 3 bases, with 9 bases spanning the gap. The CDR3 covers 13 residues. CDR1 and CDR2 from the germline V gene are SEHNR and FQNEAQ (reference sequence). The CDR3: CASSLPDLYEQYF. CDR3 sequence (DNA): TGTGCCAGCAGCTTGCCAGACCTCTACGAGCAGTACTTC.

The gene calls are TRBV7-8 and TRBJ2-2; 10 bases match TRBD2. This CDR3 comprises 15 residues. V lost 3 bases and J lost 5; bases outside the gene matches: 3. Germline-derived CDR1 and CDR2 are SGHVS and FQNEAQ. The CDR3 loop is CASSFPSGRTGELFF. For the CDR3, the DNA is TGTGCCAGCAGCTTTCCTAGCGGGAGAACCGGGGAGCTGTTTTTT.

This clonotype appeared once. The conserved final phenylalanine or tryptophan is absent from the CDR3, which likely points to a read error. This chain joins TRBV6-1 and TRBJ1-5, with D possibly matching TRBD1 (5 bases). Looked up from germline, CDR1 is MNHNS and CDR2 is SASEGT. The V and J ends lost 7 bases and 3 bases respectively, with 16 bases between them. This CDR3 comprises 15 residues. The CDR3 DNA follows: TGTGCCAGCACCCAAGGGCAGGGAAACAATCAGCCCCAGCATCTT. Protein sequence: CASTQGQGNNQPQHL.

The chain has TRBV5-1 and TRBJ1-2; D is unclear. The CDR3 loop spans 17 amino acids. V lost 0 bases and J 0 bases, leaving 15 bases between the germline ends. Germline V CDR1 and CDR2: SGHRS, YFSETQ. As DNA, the CDR3 is TGCGCCAGCAGCTTGGACCTTCCATCCCCTACTAACTATGGCTACACCTTC. This sequence encodes CASSLDLPSPTNYGYTF.

There are many counts of this clonotype. The chain couples TRBV30 to TRBJ1-4; 9 bases are shared with TRBD1. Trimming took 0 bases from V and 5 from J; bases not matched to a gene: 4. Germline-derived CDR1 and CDR2 are GTSNPN and SVGIG (reference sequence). This CDR3 comprises 15 residues. In nucleotides, the CDR3 is TGTGCCTGGAGTGTCAGACAGGGGGTAAATGAAAAACTGTTTTTT. Amino acid sequence: CAWSVRQGVNEKLFF.

This clonotype was seen many times. The chain uses TRBV11-3 and TRBJ2-1; D unclear. Trimming cost V 0 bases and J 8 bases, with 8 bases left between them. CDR1 SGHNT and CDR2 YENEEA come from the germline V gene. The length of the CDR3 is 13 residues. CDR3 in amino acids: CASSLERNHEQFF. The CDR3 coding sequence is TGTGCCAGCAGCTTAGAACGTAACCATGAGCAGTTCTTC.

J is TRBJ1-2 and V is TRBV24-1; 9 bases agree with TRBD1. The CDR3 covers 15 residues. Germline V gene sequence: CDR1 KGHDR, CDR2 SFDVKD. V gave up 4 bases and J gave up 4 bases; unmatched junction bases: 6. The CDR3 here is CATSDRTGVAYGYTF. The CDR3 DNA reads as TGTGCCACCAGTGACCGGACAGGGGTGGCCTATGGCTACACCTTC.

This clonotype was observed many times. The gene calls are TRBV7-2 and TRBJ2-7, with TRBD2 matching over 7 bases. Germline V gene data show CDR1 as SGHTA and CDR2 as FQGNSA. CDR3 length: 16 amino acids. After removal of 3 bases from V and 0 bases from J, the junction contained 8 bases not matched to a gene. CDR3 sequence: CASSLISGPSSYEQYF. The CDR3 coding sequence is TGTGCCAGCAGCTTGATTAGCGGGCCTAGCTCCTACGAGCAGTACTTC. The full variable domain, completed using reference TRBV7-2 and TRBJ2-7, is GAGVSQSPSNKVTEKGKDVELRCDPISGHTALYWYRQSLGQGLEFLIYFQGNSAPDKSGLPSDRFSAERTGGSVSTLTIQRTQQEDSAVYLCASSLISGPSSYEQYFGPGTRLTVT.

This clonotype was seen many times. V gene TRBV6-1 combines with J gene TRBJ1-4; D ambiguous. Germline V lookup: CDR1 MNHNS, CDR2 SASEGT. This CDR3 spans 16 amino acids. The V end lost 3 bases, the J end lost 4 bases, and 15 bases lay between the germline ends. For the CDR3, the DNA is TGTGCCAGCAGTGATCAGATAGGGAAAGTTAATGAAAAACTGTTTTTT. This encodes CASSDQIGKVNEKLFF.